The 32 T cell receptor beta chains below come from one sample, sequenced in a study of response to subunit inactivated influenza vaccine (dated by TCRdb to 2017 to 2018). The library relied on RT-PCR. The run used an Illumina HiSeq 2500. TCRdb's own reprocessing of the public reads used fastp at Q25 and MiXCR and kept productive beta chains. Every distinct CDR3 protein forms one entry, paired with its most common genes and DNA. The sample has around 850,000 distinct CDR3 sequences on record, under 20% of them singletons. The top ten clones comprise approximately 11% of the sample. The sequencing used PBMCs from blood, collected 4 to 6 days after vaccination. Source of these receptors: a man between 45 and 60 years old who received an inactivated influenza vaccine. Donor details come from another sample of the same person, matched by shared clones.

The V call is TRBV28, the J call TRBJ2-2, with 8 bases that match TRBD1. V was pared by 5 bases and J by 4 bases, with 12 bases of the junction left unmatched. The CDR3 runs to 17 residues. Germline loops: CDR1 MDHEN, CDR2 SYDVKM. The CDR3 protein is CASSAGQGWGTTGELFF. The CDR3 bases are TGTGCCAGCAGTGCTGGACAGGGCTGGGGGACCACCGGGGAGCTGTTTTTT.

This clonotype was counted between two and nine times. The genes are TRBV6-2 or TRBV6-3 and TRBJ2-5; 11 bases fit TRBD2. J lost 5 bases, V lost 2 bases, and 4 bases had no gene match. Germline V gene sequence: CDR1 MNHEY, CDR2 SVGEGT. This CDR3 contains 15 residues. The CDR3 is CASSYTSGSIETQYF. The CDR3 bases are TGTGCCAGCAGTTACACTAGCGGGAGTATCGAGACCCAGTACTTC.

A few counts support this clonotype. The chain carries TRBV9 and TRBJ1-2; tentatively, D is TRBD1 (6 bases). V was clipped by 3 bases and J by 2 bases, with 14 bases between them. The germline gives CDR1 SGDLS, CDR2 YYNGEE. CDR3 length: 15 amino acids. The CDR3 sequence: CASSGTQGLNYGYTF. The CDR3 DNA follows: TGTGCCAGCAGCGGGACACAGGGCCTAAACTATGGCTACACCTTC.

This clonotype was observed a handful of times. CDR3 nucleotides: TGTGCCAGCAAACCGCGACTAGCGGGGGGGTCCTACAATGAGCAGTTCTTC. Translated: CASKPRLAGGSYNEQFF. The chain links TRBV12-3 or TRBV12-4 to TRBJ2-1, with 14 bases aligning to TRBD2. The CDR3 spans 17 residues. Trimming cost V 7 bases and J 1 base; bases outside gene matches: 6.

This clonotype showed up many times. This chain joins TRBV9 and TRBJ2-2; perhaps D is TRBD1 or TRBD2 (5 bases each). Germline V gives CDR1 SGDLS, CDR2 YYNGEE. Deletions cut 4 bases from V and 5 bases from J, with 18 bases between. The CDR3 totals 16 residues. The CDR3 bases are TGTGCCAGCAGCATTCCGGGGACCCTCGGGACCGGGGAGCTGTTTTTT. It codes for CASSIPGTLGTGELFF.

In its sample, this clonotype was seen a few times. This chain uses TRBV5-1 with TRBJ2-2; D perhaps matches TRBD2 (5 bases). This CDR3 is 15 amino acids long. V lost 4 bases and J lost 4, with 14 bases in between. From germline, CDR1 is SGHRS and CDR2 YFSETQ. CDR3 protein: CASSPPSGITGELFF. As DNA, the CDR3 is TGCGCCAGCAGCCCGCCAAGCGGAATCACCGGGGAGCTGTTTTTT.

This clonotype turned up a few times. The gene calls are TRBV28 and TRBJ2-2, with a tentative D call TRBD1 (6 bases). Trimming took off 5 bases at V and 5 bases at J, with 18 bases between the two ends. CDR3 length: 16 residues. The germline gives CDR1 MDHEN, CDR2 SYDVKM. The CDR3 is CASSPRQVLGTGELFF. DNA of the CDR3: TGTGCCAGCAGTCCACGACAGGTTCTGGGAACCGGGGAGCTGTTTTTT.

V is TRBV28 and J is TRBJ2-7; D uncertain. V was shortened by 3 bases and J by 2 bases, with 11 bases between the two germline ends. Germline V gene sequence: CDR1 MDHEN, CDR2 SYDVKM. The CDR3 totals 14 residues. The CDR3 is CASSFWRLTYEQYF. CDR3 bases: TGTGCCAGCAGTTTTTGGCGGCTCACCTACGAGCAGTACTTC.

V gene TRBV12-3 or TRBV12-4 combines with J gene TRBJ2-5, with D possibly being TRBD2 (7 bases). The V end was cut by 3 bases, the J end by 5 bases, with 16 bases between. CDR3 length equals 15 residues. CDR3 sequence: CASSLRQRGGETQYF. CDR3 in DNA: TGTGCCAGCAGTTTGAGACAGAGGGGGGGGGAGACCCAGTACTTC.

This clonotype was detected only a few times. The chain carries TRBV25-1 and TRBJ2-7, with unresolved D. The germline V gene encodes CDR1 MGHDK and CDR2 SYGVNS. The V end was cut by 4 bases, the J end by 3 bases, with 10 bases between. The CDR3 is 13 amino acids. CDR3 amino acids: CASSGYSNYEQYF. CDR3 nucleotide sequence: TGTGCCAGCAGTGGTTACAGCAACTACGAGCAGTACTTC.

This clonotype was observed a few times. CDR3 DNA sequence: TGTGCCAGCAGTGAGACCGGGACACTCTATGGCTACACCTTC. The encoded protein is CASSETGTLYGYTF. V usage is TRBV12-3 or TRBV12-4 and J usage is TRBJ1-2; tentatively, D is TRBD1 (6 bases). The V and J ends lost 5 bases and 4 bases respectively, with 14 bases between them. This CDR3 has 14 residues.

The V gene is TRBV15, the J gene TRBJ2-1; TRBD2 agrees at 16 bases. The CDR3 is 19 residues long. Germline V gene lookup returns CDR1 LNHNV and CDR2 YYDKDF (reference sequence). V shed 8 bases, J shed 7 bases, and the junction held 17 bases outside the gene matches. The CDR3 loop reads CATGAGLAGGPVEANEQFF. CDR3 bases: TGTGCCACCGGGGCGGGACTAGCGGGAGGGCCAGTCGAAGCAAATGAGCAGTTCTTC.

The chain couples TRBV7-2 to TRBJ1-1, with D unresolved. The germline gives CDR1 SGHTA, CDR2 FQGNSA. The CDR3 covers 14 residues. Trimming shortened V by 5 bases and J by 0 bases, and 10 bases separated the two germline ends. CDR3 sequence: CASSRGTMNTEAFF. In nucleotides, the CDR3 is TGTGCCAGCAGCCGAGGCACCATGAACACTGAAGCTTTCTTT.

This clonotype was observed a few times. This chain uses TRBV10-2 with TRBJ1-6; D not certain. Between the trimmed V and J ends, which lost 2 bases and 14 bases, there was a span of 13 bases. CDR1 is WSHSY and CDR2 is SAAADI in the germline V gene. CDR3 size: 13 residues. CDR3 bases: TGCGCCAGCAGTGAGGGACGTTTGGCTTCCCTCCACTTT. This sequence encodes CASSEGRLASLHF.

The V call is TRBV10-3, the J call TRBJ1-3; possibly TRBD1 for D (5 bases). The ends were cut back, 0 bases at V and 0 bases at J, with 9 bases in the middle. The germline gives CDR1 ENHRY, CDR2 SYGVKD. The CDR3 totals 16 residues. Here the CDR3 reads CAISESGTSSGNTIYF. The DNA of the CDR3 is TGTGCCATCAGTGAGTCGGGGACGTCCTCTGGAAACACCATATATTTT.

The chain employs TRBV7-9 and TRBJ2-7; D is unclear. The V gene's germline CDR1 is SEHNR and CDR2 FQNEAQ (reference sequence). The CDR3 contains 14 residues. V lost 4 bases and J 0 bases, leaving 10 bases between the germline ends. In DNA, the CDR3 is TGTGCCAGCAGCTCAAGGACGGACTCCTACGAGCAGTACTTC. Translating it yields CASSSRTDSYEQYF.

There are many counts of this clonotype. This sequence joins TRBV29-1 and TRBJ2-3; D may be TRBD1 or TRBD2 (5 bases each). The CDR3 is made up of 15 amino acids. The germline V and J ends were trimmed by 7 bases and 5 bases, with 22 bases remaining between them. CDR1 is SQVTM and CDR2 is ANQGSEA in the germline V gene. This CDR3 is CSAKSGFPRGDTQYF. The CDR3 coding sequence is TGCAGCGCCAAATCAGGGTTCCCCCGGGGAGATACGCAGTATTTT.

The V and J genes are TRBV10-2 and TRBJ2-2; unclear D gene. Trimming left V 2 bases short and J 0 bases short, with 4 bases between. Per the germline V gene, CDR1 is WSHSY and CDR2 is SAAADI. The CDR3 totals 14 residues. The CDR3 nucleotides are TGCGCCAGCAGTGAGCCTTCGAACACCGGGGAGCTGTTTTTT. It encodes CASSEPSNTGELFF.

Here the CDR3 reads CASSYRRPQNTEAFF. The CDR3 DNA is TGTGCCAGCAGTTACCGTAGGCCCCAAAACACTGAAGCTTTCTTT. The rearrangement uses TRBV27 and TRBJ1-1; unclear D gene. Trimming stripped 4 bases from V and 2 bases from J, with 14 bases between. In germline, CDR1 is MNHEY, CDR2 SMNVEV (reference sequence). This CDR3 has 15 amino acids.

The chain joins TRBV28 to TRBJ2-7, with TRBD1 matching over 7 bases. With 2 bases clipped from V and 0 bases from J, the junction kept 7 bases outside the gene matches. The CDR3 has 16 residues. Germline lookup yields CDR1 MDHEN and CDR2 SYDVKM. The CDR3 reads CASSLAPDRSSYEQYF. The CDR3 coding sequence is TGTGCCAGCAGTTTAGCTCCGGACAGGAGCTCCTACGAGCAGTACTTC.

The rearrangement links TRBV19 to TRBJ1-2; possible D gene TRBD1, 5 bases. Looked up from germline, CDR1 is LNHDA and CDR2 is SQIVND (reference sequence). The ends were cut back, 6 bases at V and 4 bases at J, with 15 bases in the middle. The CDR3 consists of 14 residues. The chain's CDR3 is CASSLGVRGYGYTF. Here the CDR3 DNA reads TGTGCCAGTAGCCTAGGGGTTAGAGGCTATGGCTACACCTTC.

This chain uses TRBV4-2 with TRBJ1-2; 7 bases agree with TRBD1. The CDR3 totals 17 residues. From germline, CDR1 is LGHNA and CDR2 YNFKEQ. V lost 0 bases and J lost 5; bases outside the gene matches: 12. In DNA, the CDR3 is TGTGCCAGCAGCCAAGACTTAAAGGGCGCAGGGGGGTATGGCTACACCTTC. It is translated as CASSQDLKGAGGYGYTF.

This clonotype was seen a handful of times. The rearrangement links TRBV12-3 or TRBV12-4 to TRBJ2-3; 7 bases fit TRBD1. V was pared by 5 bases and J by 3 bases, with 14 bases of the junction left unmatched. This CDR3 has 17 amino acids. The chain's CDR3 is CASSLGTVMGGTDTQYF. The CDR3 nucleotides read TGTGCCAGCAGTCTCGGGACAGTGATGGGTGGTACAGATACGCAGTATTTT.

This chain uses TRBV5-1 with TRBJ2-2; 8 bases fit TRBD2. Germline assignment: CDR1 SGHRS and CDR2 YFSETQ. This CDR3 has 17 amino acids. V shed 1 base, J shed 2 bases, and the junction held 7 bases outside the gene matches. The CDR3 sequence is CASSLSAGGHNTGELFF. CDR3 DNA sequence: TGCGCCAGCAGCTTGTCTGCGGGGGGCCATAACACCGGGGAGCTGTTTTTT.

The J gene is TRBJ2-7, the V gene TRBV10-3; TRBD2 agrees at 10 bases. Trimming took 0 bases from V and 5 from J; bases not matched to a gene: 13. CDR3 length: 18 residues. The germline gives CDR1 ENHRY, CDR2 SYGVKD. CDR3 DNA: TGTGCCATCAGTGAGTCGATCTTTAGCGGGGGGCTGGGGGACGAGCAGTACTTC. This sequence encodes CAISESIFSGGLGDEQYF.

This clonotype was detected ten times or more. V gene TRBV20-1 combines with J gene TRBJ1-2; a weak D match, TRBD1 (5 bases). The ends were cut back, 3 bases at V and 8 bases at J, with 10 bases in the middle. The CDR3 spans 11 residues. The germline CDR1 and CDR2 sequences are DFQATT and SNEGSKA (reference sequence). The CDR3 DNA is TGCAGTGCTAGTACGGGGCCGGGCTACACCTTC. Its translation is CSASTGPGYTF.

On this clonotype itself: Germline is not matched at one junction end, which may reflect a read error. This chain uses TRBV29-1 with TRBJ2-2; D may correspond to TRBD1 or TRBD2 (5 bases each). Germline V gene sequence: CDR1 SQVTM, CDR2 ANQGSEA. The CDR3 totals 14 residues. CDR3 DNA sequence: TGCAGCGTCCGCGTGTGGGGGAACACCGGGGAGCTGGTTTTT. Translating gives CSVRVWGNTGELVF.

The chain is built from TRBV12-3 or TRBV12-4 and TRBJ1-1, with D possibly TRBD1 on 5 matching bases. Trimming cost V 4 bases and J 1 base, with 10 bases left between them. The CDR3 is made up of 14 amino acids. The CDR3 DNA follows: TGTGCCAGCAGTTGGTTCGGGACGAACACTGAAGCTTTCTTT. Translation gives CASSWFGTNTEAFF.

Comment on this clonotype: The junction shows a germline mismatch at one end, possibly a read error. The V and J genes are TRBV7-2 and TRBJ2-1; 11 bases are a match to TRBD2. Germline CDR1 SGHTA, CDR2 FQGNSA. The length of the CDR3 is 14 residues. CDR3 amino acids: CASSIAGGPGEQFF. The DNA for the CDR3 is TGTGCCAGCAGCATAGCGGGGGGGCCGGGTGAGCAGTTCTTC.

This clonotype has a handful of counts. J is TRBJ2-1 and V is TRBV4-3, with D perhaps TRBD2 (6 bases). Trimming took 2 bases from V and 10 from J, leaving 15 bases between them. Germline assignment: CDR1 LGHNA and CDR2 YSLEER. The CDR3 loop spans 14 amino acids. This CDR3 is CASSQQKEGREQFF. The CDR3 DNA follows: TGCGCCAGCAGCCAACAGAAGGAGGGTAGGGAGCAGTTCTTC.

The genes are TRBV20-1 and TRBJ2-1; D possibly corresponds to TRBD2 (6 bases). The CDR3 has 13 amino acids. Germline V gene data show CDR1 as DFQATT and CDR2 as SNEGSKA (reference sequence). V was pared by 6 bases and J by 6 bases, with 15 bases between. CDR3 sequence (DNA): TGCAGTGCGGACCATAGCGGCGGCAATGAGCAGTTCTTC. Translated, it gives CSADHSGGNEQFF.

This clonotype was seen more than once but under ten times. J is TRBJ2-7 and V is TRBV6-6; the D gene is possibly TRBD2 (5 bases). This CDR3 has 12 amino acids. The V gene lost 7 bases and the J gene lost 3 bases, with 10 bases spanning the gap. Looked up from germline, CDR1 is MNHNY and CDR2 is SVGAGI (reference sequence). The CDR3 protein is CASTSLRYEQYF. CDR3 coding DNA: TGTGCCAGCACTAGCCTTCGCTACGAGCAGTACTTC.